This T cell receptor (beta chain) was retrieved from a study of cytomegalovirus exposure and HLA in healthy donors. In the PCR, 60 Vbeta and 13 Jbeta primers were used. Method: immunoSEQ multiplex PCR; TCRdb's copy keeps in-frame clones and lacks some. The top ten clones hold 6.3% of a sample with approximately 140,000 clones, roughly 78% of them seen once. Broader study findings: High specificity and sensitivity for cytomegalovirus status were reported for the classifier. In an earlier analysis, about 87% or about 30%: the productive usage of most TCR beta V segments.

For this clone: Its antigen is still unknown.

The source of this sequence is a man aged 50-60 years in good health and CMV-seropositive. The sequenced sample consisted of PBMCs.

The CDR3 coding sequence is TGTGCCAGTAGTCCCGACAGGGTGAACACTGAAGCTTTCTTT. Encoded protein: CASSPDRVNTEAFF. The chain is built from TRBV19 and TRBJ1-1, with 7 bases aligning to TRBD1. Germline V gives CDR1 LNHDA, CDR2 SQIVND (reference sequence). This CDR3 contains 14 residues. After removal of 5 bases from V and 0 bases from J, the junction contained 3 bases not matched to a gene.